The clone carrying this TCR beta chain was seen only a few times. The antigen is unknown. This sample stems from a study of blood T cells in healthy people across ages. Overall study: There was about one barcoded beta molecule captured by template switching per two T cells.

Isolated PBMCs totaled at least 7 million in each sample. Deletions cut 3 bases from V and 0 bases from J, with 12 bases between. This CDR3 spans 15 amino acids. The germline gives CDR1 SGHTA, CDR2 FQGNSA. Sample-barcoded 5' priming and a J-beta primer mix drove a second PCR of 7 to 11 cycles. MiXCR was run by TCRdb on the 5' RACE reads, yielding one entry per CDR3 protein. The sample lists 780,000 or so distinct CDR3 sequences, approximately 60% occurring once. Study-level points and caveats: More naive CD4+ cells and higher diversity marked long-lived donors relative to aged donors.

Sequencing was carried out using blood. The chain is built from TRBV7-2 and TRBJ2-7, with D uncertain. The source of this sequence is a middle-aged man in good health. The CDR3 DNA sequence: TGTGCCAGCAGCTTTCCCGGTTCGAGCTCCTACGAGCAGTACTTC. Encoded protein: CASSFPGSSSYEQYF.